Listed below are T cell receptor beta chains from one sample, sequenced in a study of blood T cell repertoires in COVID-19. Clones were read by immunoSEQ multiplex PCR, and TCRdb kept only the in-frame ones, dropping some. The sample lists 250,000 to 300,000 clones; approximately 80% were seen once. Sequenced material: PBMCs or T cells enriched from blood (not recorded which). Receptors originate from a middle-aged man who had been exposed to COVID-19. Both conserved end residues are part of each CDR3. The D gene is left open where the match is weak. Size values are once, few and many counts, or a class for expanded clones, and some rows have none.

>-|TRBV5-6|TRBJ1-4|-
TGTGCCAGCAGCTCTAACCGAGAAAAACTGTTTTTT
CASSSNREKLFF
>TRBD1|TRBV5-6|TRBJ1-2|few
TGTGCCAGCAGCCCCCGGACAGGCCACTATGGCTACACCTTC
CASSPRTGHYGYTF
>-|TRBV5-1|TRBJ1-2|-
TGCGCCAGCAGCTTGTCAACCCCAGTTAACTATGGCTACACCTTC
CASSLSTPVNYGYTF
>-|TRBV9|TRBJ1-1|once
TGTGCCAGCAGCCCCCAAACGTCGGGGGGAGCTTTCTTT
CASSPQTSGGAFF
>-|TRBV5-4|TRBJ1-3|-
TGTGCCAGCAGCTTCAGGACAACGGGAAACACCATATATTTT
CASSFRTTGNTIYF
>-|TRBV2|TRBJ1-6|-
TGTGCCAGCAGGGATTACAGGGAGTCACCCCTCCACTTT
CASRDYRESPLHF
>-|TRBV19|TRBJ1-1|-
TGTGCCAGTAGTACGGGAATTAACACTGAAGCTTTCTTT
CASSTGINTEAFF
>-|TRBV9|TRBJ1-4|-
TGTGCCAGCAGCGTAAACTCCATTCAACCGGATGAAAAACTGTTTTTT
CASSVNSIQPDEKLFF
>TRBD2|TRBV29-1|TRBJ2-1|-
TGCAGCGTTGAGCGGGAGGTGGATGAGCAGTTCTTC
CSVEREVDEQFF
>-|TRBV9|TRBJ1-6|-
TGTGCCAGCAGCCCGAATGCCAGGGATTTATATAATTCACCCCTCCACTTT
CASSPNARDLYNSPLHF
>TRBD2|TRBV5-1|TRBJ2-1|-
TGCGCCAGCATGGTGGGACTAGCGGGAGTAGATGAGCAGTTCTTC
CASMVGLAGVDEQFF
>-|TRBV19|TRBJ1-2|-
TGTGCCAGTACCCTATCGACAGGCGGTGCCTATGGCTACACCTTC
CASTLSTGGAYGYTF
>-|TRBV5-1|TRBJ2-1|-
TGCGCCAGCAGCGCCAACCCAGACTACAATGAGCAGTTCTTC
CASSANPDYNEQFF
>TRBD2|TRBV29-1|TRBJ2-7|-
TGCAGCGTTGAGGGTTCCGGTACGACTAGCGGGGGGTACGAGCAGTACTTC
CSVEGSGTTSGGYEQYF
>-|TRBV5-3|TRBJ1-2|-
TGTGCCAGAAGCTTGGCGAGGGCAGAGAACTATGGCTACACCTTC
CARSLARAENYGYTF
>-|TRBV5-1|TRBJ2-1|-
TGCGCCAGCAGCATCCGGAGCCCCACGACTCGATCCTACAATGAGCAGTTCTTC
CASSIRSPTTRSYNEQFF
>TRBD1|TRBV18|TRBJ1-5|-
TGTGCCACTCGACAGGGGGATAGCAATCAGCCCCAGCATTTT
CATRQGDSNQPQHF
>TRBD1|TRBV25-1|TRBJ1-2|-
TGTGCCAGCAGTGACAGGACAGGGACTCACTATGGCTACACCTTC
CASSDRTGTHYGYTF